The clone carrying this T cell receptor beta chain was observed many times. Its antigen is unknown. This entry belongs to a study of regulatory T cells in long-lasting Graves disease. Study-level points and caveats: Persistent disease was characterized by preferential usage of TRBV28, TRBJ1-2 and TRBJ2-5. Between persistent patients, fewer than 3,500 public clonotypes were shared, exceeding the 966 shared between new patients.

Deletions cut 3 bases from V and 2 bases from J, with 10 bases between. The CDR3 is 14 residues long. Construction of TCR beta libraries relied on iRepertoire HTBI primers and on Arm-PCR targeting CDR3 regions. TCRdb passed the multiplex PCR reads through MiXCR, listing each CDR3 protein once. Here the sample spans approximately 500,000 distinct CDR3 sequences, about 22% being singletons. Time point meaning: persistent/refractory GD, antithyroid drugs over 5 years with positive TRAb. Following extraction of RNA from PBMCs, that RNA was used to make the TCR library. The chain has TRBV12-3 or TRBV12-4 and TRBJ2-5; no firm D call. The source is a female donor with Graves disease. Sequencing was performed on peripheral blood mononuclear cells (PBMCs), taken when the disease was refractory, from a patient treated with antithyroid drugs. The chain's CDR3 is CASSFGISQETQYF. CDR3 in DNA: TGTGCCAGCAGTTTTGGGATTTCGCAAGAGACCCAGTACTTC.